A selection of T cell receptor beta chains follows, all from one sample in a study of cytomegalovirus exposure and HLA in healthy donors. Sequencing used immunoSEQ multiplex PCR; TCRdb keeps in-frame clones, though not all of them. The data hold roughly 180,000 clones, with 77% observed a single time. The sample was PBMCs. The receptors come from a woman aged 55 to 70 in good health and CMV-seropositive. CDR3s include the opening cysteine and the closing phenylalanine or tryptophan. D genes are given only for firm matches. Expanded clones get a size class; other rows say once, few or many, or leave the size out.

CDR3 | DNA | J | D | length | V | size
CASRKASGGPNTGELFF | TGTGCCAGCAGAAAAGCTAGCGGGGGGCCGAACACCGGGGAGCTGTTTTTT | TRBJ2-2 | TRBD2 | 17 | TRBV7-8 | few
CASSFGGNQPQHF | TGTGCCAGCAGTTTCGGTGGCAATCAGCCCCAGCATTTT | TRBJ1-5 | - | 13 | TRBV27 | -
CASSPGTSGPREQYF | TGTGCCAGCTCTCCCGGGACTAGCGGCCCGCGGGAGCAGTACTTC | TRBJ2-7 | TRBD2 | 15 | TRBV18 | few
CAWSPAPGADTQYF | TGTGCCTGGAGTCCCGCCCCAGGGGCTGATACGCAGTATTTT | TRBJ2-3 | - | 14 | TRBV30 | once
CASSIWGRGGYTF | TGTGCCAGTAGTATATGGGGAAGGGGCGGCTACACCTTC | TRBJ1-2 | - | 13 | TRBV19 | -
CASSYTAGPPYEQYF | TGTGCCAGCAGTTACACTGCAGGGCCCCCCTACGAGCAGTACTTC | TRBJ2-7 | - | 15 | TRBV6-5 | -
CASSQEGGRETQYF | TGTGCCAGCAGCCAAGAAGGGGGCCGGGAGACCCAGTACTTC | TRBJ2-5 | TRBD1 | 14 | TRBV4-2 | once
CASTPAVLVVGTDTQYF | TGTGCCAGTACTCCAGCGGTTCTTGTCGTGGGCACAGATACGCAGTATTTT | TRBJ2-3 | - | 17 | TRBV19 | -
CASSQDMRGFGELFF | TGCGCCAGCAGCCAAGATATGAGGGGGTTCGGGGAGCTGTTTTTT | TRBJ2-2 | - | 15 | TRBV4-3 | -
CASSSGLAGPETQYF | TGTGCCAGCAGCTCGGGACTAGCGGGGCCAGAGACCCAGTACTTC | TRBJ2-5 | TRBD2 | 15 | TRBV7-9 | -